This is a list of T cell receptor beta chains from one sample in a study of shared clonotypes between healthy human individuals. This table comes from immunoSEQ multiplex PCR, and its TCRdb copy is limited to in-frame clones, with some not included. The sample has some 2,000,000 clones, 95% seen once; the top ten hold roughly 0.13%. Material for sequencing was naive CD4+ T cells sorted from blood. The origin of the receptors is a man in his late teens or twenties in good health. Both conserved end residues are part of each CDR3. The order of the fields is J gene, D gene, V gene, CDR3 DNA, CDR3 protein. D genes are given only for firm matches.

J gene: TRBJ1-5; D gene: .; V gene: TRBV6-5; CDR3 DNA: TGTGCCAGCAGGGGCAGGGGCGGCAATCAGCCCCAGCATTTT; CDR3 protein: CASRGRGGNQPQHF
J gene: TRBJ2-7; D gene: TRBD1; V gene: TRBV6-5; CDR3 DNA: TGTGCCAGCAGTTTCGCCCCAATCGACAGGGGGCACGAGCAGTACTTC; CDR3 protein: CASSFAPIDRGHEQYF
J gene: TRBJ2-5; D gene: TRBD1; V gene: TRBV19; CDR3 DNA: TGTGCCAGTAGTCGGGACAGGGGGACCCAGTACTTC; CDR3 protein: CASSRDRGTQYF
J gene: TRBJ2-7; D gene: TRBD1; V gene: TRBV6-5; CDR3 DNA: TGTGCCAGCAGTTTGGACAGGGTCTCCTACGAGCAGTACTTC; CDR3 protein: CASSLDRVSYEQYF
J gene: TRBJ1-6; D gene: TRBD1; V gene: TRBV5-1; CDR3 DNA: TGCGCCAGCAGCGCACAGACAGGGCCCAATTCACCCCTCCACTTT; CDR3 protein: CASSAQTGPNSPLHF
J gene: TRBJ2-3; D gene: .; V gene: TRBV19; CDR3 DNA: TGTGCCAGTAGTATAAAAAATACGCAGTATTTT; CDR3 protein: CASSIKNTQYF
J gene: TRBJ2-7; D gene: .; V gene: TRBV7-9; CDR3 DNA: TGTGCCAGCAGCTTAGCCGAGGGACTTTTCGAGCAGTACTTC; CDR3 protein: CASSLAEGLFEQYF
J gene: TRBJ1-3; D gene: .; V gene: TRBV30; CDR3 DNA: TGTGCCTGGAGCGCGTGGACGGGGGCTTTTGGAAACACCATATATTTT; CDR3 protein: CAWSAWTGAFGNTIYF
J gene: TRBJ1-2; D gene: .; V gene: TRBV7-9; CDR3 DNA: TGTGCCAGCAGCTTATCCCGGGGGGAAGGGGATGGCTACACCTTC; CDR3 protein: CASSLSRGEGDGYTF
J gene: TRBJ1-4; D gene: .; V gene: TRBV10-3; CDR3 DNA: TGTGCCATCAGTGGAGGACTGAATGAAAAACTGTTTTTT; CDR3 protein: CAISGGLNEKLFF
J gene: TRBJ2-7; D gene: TRBD2; V gene: TRBV7-2; CDR3 DNA: TGTGCCAGCAGCCCCCTAAAGCGGGATTCCTACGAGCAGTACTTC; CDR3 protein: CASSPLKRDSYEQYF
J gene: TRBJ1-6; D gene: TRBD1; V gene: TRBV13; CDR3 DNA: TGTGCCAGCAGCTCCAGACCCGGGACAGTCATAAATTCACCCCTCCACTTT; CDR3 protein: CASSSRPGTVINSPLHF
J gene: TRBJ2-2; D gene: .; V gene: TRBV9; CDR3 DNA: TGTGCCAGCGCGAGGGGGGCGAACACCGGGGAGCTGTTTTTT; CDR3 protein: CASARGANTGELFF
J gene: TRBJ2-5; D gene: .; V gene: TRBV2; CDR3 DNA: TGTGCCAGCAGTGAAAGGATGAGCCCTCGAGGGGAGACCCAGTACTTC; CDR3 protein: CASSERMSPRGETQYF
J gene: TRBJ1-6; D gene: .; V gene: TRBV5-4; CDR3 DNA: TGTGCCAGCAGCTTGGATCACGGGTATTCACCCCTCCACTTT; CDR3 protein: CASSLDHGYSPLHF
J gene: TRBJ2-7; D gene: .; V gene: TRBV6-1; CDR3 DNA: TGTGCCAGCAAGGGACTCGTGGGGTCCTACGAGCAGTACTTC; CDR3 protein: CASKGLVGSYEQYF
J gene: TRBJ1-5; D gene: .; V gene: TRBV27; CDR3 DNA: TGTGCCAGCAGTTTAAGGCTCTCGAATCAGCCCCAGCATTTT; CDR3 protein: CASSLRLSNQPQHF